The rows below give T cell receptor beta chains drawn from one sample of a study of cytomegalovirus exposure and HLA in healthy donors. Here immunoSEQ multiplex PCR was the method, and the copy in TCRdb shows in-frame clones only, minus some. The profile shows about 200,000 clones, approximately 85% of them singletons. The sequencing sample was made of PBMCs. All receptors derive from a woman aged 35 to 49 in good health and CMV-seronegative. The CDR3 runs from the conserved cysteine through the conserved F or W. The D gene is left open where the match is weak. Clone size is stated in some rows and not others, as once, few, many or a class when expanded.

J	V	D	size	CDR3	DNA
TRBJ2-2	TRBV9	TRBD2	-	CASSVGPSGRADGTGELFF	TGTGCCAGCAGCGTAGGTCCCAGCGGGAGGGCCGATGGAACCGGGGAGCTGTTTTTT
TRBJ2-7	TRBV11-2	TRBD2	-	CASSLGTSGYEQYF	TGTGCCAGCAGCTTAGGTACTAGCGGCTACGAGCAGTACTTC
TRBJ1-4	TRBV9	TRBD1	-	CASSASGGRGNEKLFF	TGTGCCAGCAGCGCCTCAGGGGGGCGAGGGAATGAAAAACTGTTTTTT
TRBJ2-7	TRBV4-1	TRBD2	-	CASSPGLARSLAYEQYF	TGCGCCAGCAGCCCGGGACTAGCGCGAAGTTTGGCCTACGAGCAGTACTTC
TRBJ2-3	TRBV10-1	TRBD2	-	CANPPGGSRFTDTQYF	TGCGCCAACCCACCCGGGGGGAGTAGATTCACAGATACGCAGTATTTT
TRBJ1-5	TRBV19	-	-	CASRVEALPYSNQPQHF	TGTGCCAGTCGGGTCGAGGCCCTACCATATAGCAATCAGCCCCAGCATTTT
TRBJ1-2	TRBV5-1	-	-	CASSPGSYGYTF	TGCGCCAGCAGCCCCGGGAGCTATGGCTACACCTTC
TRBJ2-7	TRBV5-1	TRBD1	-	CASNPSGTGAREQYF	TGCGCCAGCAACCCGTCCGGGACAGGGGCAAGAGAGCAGTACTTC
TRBJ1-4	TRBV2	-	-	CASRAGQSVKLFF	TGTGCCAGCAGAGCCGGACAGAGTGTAAAACTGTTTTTT
TRBJ2-3	TRBV18	-	-	CASSPLGESGTQYF	TGTGCCAGCTCACCCCTTGGGGAGTCAGGGACACAGTATTTT
TRBJ2-2	TRBV4-1	-	-	CASSRTGLMGGELFF	TGCGCCAGCAGCCGGACTGGGCTAATGGGCGGGGAGCTGTTTTTT
TRBJ1-1	TRBV9	-	few	CASSVVPGNTEAFF	TGTGCCAGCAGCGTAGTTCCGGGGAACACTGAAGCTTTCTTT
TRBJ1-2	TRBV21-1	-	few	CASSNPGQGVEVANYGYTF	TGTGCCAGCAGCAACCCGGGACAGGGGGTTGAGGTGGCCAACTATGGCTACACCTTC
TRBJ2-2	TRBV27	-	few	CASSLPLGELFF	TGTGCCAGCAGTCTCCCCCTCGGGGAGCTGTTTTTT
TRBJ1-2	TRBV27	TRBD1	-	CASSIGTAEPYDGYTF	TGTGCCAGCAGTATCGGGACAGCGGAACCTTATGATGGCTACACCTTC
TRBJ2-7	TRBV5-1	TRBD1	-	CASSWGTERSYEQYF	TGCGCCAGCAGCTGGGGGACAGAGCGCTCCTACGAGCAGTACTTC
TRBJ2-5	TRBV27	TRBD2	-	CASSLSLAGGREETQYF	TGTGCCAGCAGTTTGTCCCTAGCGGGAGGAAGGGAAGAGACCCAGTACTTC
TRBJ2-7	TRBV27	TRBD1	-	CATRDRGAYEQYF	TGTGCCACCCGGGACAGGGGCGCCTACGAGCAGTACTTC
TRBJ2-7	TRBV30	-	-	CAWIKASVSYEQYF	TGTGCCTGGATAAAGGCTAGCGTCTCCTACGAGCAGTACTTC
TRBJ1-5	TRBV30	-	-	CAWSAGLQGQPQHF	TGTGCCTGGAGTGCAGGCCTGCAGGGTCAGCCCCAGCATTTT
TRBJ1-1	TRBV30	-	-	CAWSIWRNTEAFF	TGTGCCTGGAGTATCTGGAGGAACACTGAAGCTTTCTTT
TRBJ2-2	TRBV30	-	-	CAWNPDFTGELFF	TGTGCCTGGAACCCGGACTTCACCGGGGAGCTGTTTTTT
TRBJ1-2	TRBV7-2	TRBD1	-	CASGSGGPGYGYTF	TGTGCCAGCGGCTCAGGGGGGCCAGGCTATGGCTACACCTTC
TRBJ2-7	TRBV7-8	-	-	CASSPPGWSSYEQYF	TGTGCCAGCAGCCCTCCCGGCTGGAGCTCCTACGAGCAGTACTTC
TRBJ1-2	TRBV7-9	TRBD1	once	CASSLGTGGAGYGYTF	TGTGCCAGCAGTTTAGGGACAGGGGGCGCTGGCTATGGCTACACCTTC
TRBJ2-7	TRBV27	TRBD2	-	CASSSLAGVVVEQYF	TGTGCCAGCAGTAGCCTTGCGGGAGTAGTGGTCGAGCAGTACTTC
TRBJ2-3	TRBV5-1	TRBD2	-	CASSLWASGSRTDTQYF	TGCGCCAGCAGCTTGTGGGCTAGCGGGAGTCGGACAGATACGCAGTATTTT
TRBJ2-5	TRBV7-8	-	-	CASSLAAYQETQYF	TGTGCCAGCAGCTTAGCGGCCTACCAAGAGACCCAGTACTTC
TRBJ2-4	TRBV19	TRBD1	-	CASSTDRDRGLLGNIQYF	TGTGCCAGTAGTACGGACCGGGACAGGGGGCTTCTGGGAAACATTCAGTACTTC
TRBJ2-1	TRBV7-3	TRBD2	-	CASSPPGLAGGSNEQFF	TGTGCCAGCAGCCCCCCGGGACTAGCGGGAGGGTCTAATGAGCAGTTCTTC
TRBJ2-2	TRBV7-2	-	-	CASSSNPRAGGELFF	TGTGCCAGCAGCTCCAACCCGCGGGCTGGCGGGGAGCTGTTTTTT
TRBJ2-1	TRBV10-3	TRBD2	-	CAIRTTPSGNYYNEQFF	TGTGCCATCAGGACGACCCCTAGCGGGAATTACTACAATGAGCAGTTCTTC